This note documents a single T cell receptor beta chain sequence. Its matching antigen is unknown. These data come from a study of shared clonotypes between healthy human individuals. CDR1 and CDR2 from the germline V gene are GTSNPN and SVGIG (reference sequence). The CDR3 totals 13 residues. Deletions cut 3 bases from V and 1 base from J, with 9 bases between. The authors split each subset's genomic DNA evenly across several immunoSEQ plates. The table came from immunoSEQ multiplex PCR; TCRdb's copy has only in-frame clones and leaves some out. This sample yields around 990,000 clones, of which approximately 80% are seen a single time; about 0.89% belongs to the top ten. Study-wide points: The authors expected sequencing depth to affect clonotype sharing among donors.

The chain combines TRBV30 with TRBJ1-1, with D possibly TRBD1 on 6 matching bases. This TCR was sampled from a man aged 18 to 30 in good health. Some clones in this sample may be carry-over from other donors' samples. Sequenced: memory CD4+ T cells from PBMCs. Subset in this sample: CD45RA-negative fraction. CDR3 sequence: CAWSPGQNTEAFF. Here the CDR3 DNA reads TGTGCCTGGAGCCCGGGACAGAACACTGAAGCTTTCTTT. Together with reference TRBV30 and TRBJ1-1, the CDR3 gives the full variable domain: SQTIHQWPATLVQPVGSPLSLECTVEGTSNPNLYWYRQAAGRGLQLLFYSVGIGQISSEVPQNLSASRPQDRQFILSSKKLLLSDSGFYLCAWSPGQNTEAFFGQGTRLTVV.